This T cell receptor beta chain emerged from a study of shared clonotypes between healthy human individuals. The CDR3 contains 14 residues. Germline CDR1 and CDR2: ENHRY and SYGVKD. V lost 10 bases, J lost 1 base, and 6 bases stayed unmatched. The repertoire was sequenced with immunoSEQ multiplex PCR; TCRdb's copy has only in-frame clones and lacks some. The table has a few million clones, roughly nine tenths seen once. Study-level results: Relative to clonotypes present in all four donors, those not shared had lower generation probabilities.

On this clone itself: Its antigen is undetermined.

A CD45RA+ naive subset and a CD45RA-negative memory subset were split from CD4+ cells. This clonotype was sampled from a man in his late teens or twenties in good health. The chain joins TRBV10-3 to TRBJ2-3; 9 bases are shared with TRBD2. Sequenced sample: naive CD4+ T cells sorted from blood. Subset denoted: CD45RA+ positively selected. In nucleotides, the CDR3 is TGTGCCACCGCTAGACTAGCGGGCACAGATACGCAGTATTTT. It specifies CATARLAGTDTQYF.